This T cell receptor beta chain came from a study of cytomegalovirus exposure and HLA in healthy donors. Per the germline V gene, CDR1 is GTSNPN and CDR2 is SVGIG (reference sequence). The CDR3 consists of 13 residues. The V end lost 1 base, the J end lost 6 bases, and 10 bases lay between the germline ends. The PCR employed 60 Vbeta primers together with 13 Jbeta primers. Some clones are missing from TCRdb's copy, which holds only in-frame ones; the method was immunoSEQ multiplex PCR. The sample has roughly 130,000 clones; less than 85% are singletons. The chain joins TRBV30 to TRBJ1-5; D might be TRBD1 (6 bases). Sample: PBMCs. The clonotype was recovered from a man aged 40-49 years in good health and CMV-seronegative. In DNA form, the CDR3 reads TGTGCCTGGAGTGGACAGGAGAGTCAGCCCCAGCATTTT. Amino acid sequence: CAWSGQESQPQHF.